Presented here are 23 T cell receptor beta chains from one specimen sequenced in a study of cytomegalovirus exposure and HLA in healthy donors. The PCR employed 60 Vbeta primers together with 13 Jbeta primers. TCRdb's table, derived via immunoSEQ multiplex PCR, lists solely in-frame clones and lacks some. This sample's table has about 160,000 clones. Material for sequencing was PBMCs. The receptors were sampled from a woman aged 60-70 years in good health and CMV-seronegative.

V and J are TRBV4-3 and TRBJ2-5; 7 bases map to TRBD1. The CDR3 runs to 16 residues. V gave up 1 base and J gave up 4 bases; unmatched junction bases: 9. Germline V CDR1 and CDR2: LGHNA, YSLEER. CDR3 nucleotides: TGCGCCAGCAGCCAAGGGCAGCCGACAGGGATAGAGACCCAGTACTTC. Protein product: CASSQGQPTGIETQYF.

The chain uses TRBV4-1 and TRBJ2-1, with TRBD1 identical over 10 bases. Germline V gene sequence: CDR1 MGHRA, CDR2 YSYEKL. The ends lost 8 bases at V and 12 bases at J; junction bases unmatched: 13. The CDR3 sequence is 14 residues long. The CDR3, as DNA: TGCGCCAGCTGGGAGCCGGGACAGGGGATAGGGCAGTTCTTC. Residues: CASWEPGQGIGQFF.

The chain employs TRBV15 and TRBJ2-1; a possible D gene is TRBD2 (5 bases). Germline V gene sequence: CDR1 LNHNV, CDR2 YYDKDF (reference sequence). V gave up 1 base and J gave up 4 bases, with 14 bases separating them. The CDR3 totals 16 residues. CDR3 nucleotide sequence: TGTGCCACCAGCAGAGGTGGCCTAGCTGGGTACAATGAGCAGTTCTTC. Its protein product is CATSRGGLAGYNEQFF.

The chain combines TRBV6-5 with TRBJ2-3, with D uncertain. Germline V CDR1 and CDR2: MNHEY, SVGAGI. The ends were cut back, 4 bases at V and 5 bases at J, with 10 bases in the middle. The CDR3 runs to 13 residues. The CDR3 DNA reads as TGTGCCAGCAGTTCAACTTTTGGAGATACGCAGTATTTT. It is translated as CASSSTFGDTQYF.

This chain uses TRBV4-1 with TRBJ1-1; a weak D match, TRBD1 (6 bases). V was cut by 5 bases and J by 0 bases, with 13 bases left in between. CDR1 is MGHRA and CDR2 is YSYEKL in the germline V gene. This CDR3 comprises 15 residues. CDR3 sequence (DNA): TGCGCCAGCAGCTTTGGGGACACCATGAACACTGAAGCTTTCTTT. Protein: CASSFGDTMNTEAFF.

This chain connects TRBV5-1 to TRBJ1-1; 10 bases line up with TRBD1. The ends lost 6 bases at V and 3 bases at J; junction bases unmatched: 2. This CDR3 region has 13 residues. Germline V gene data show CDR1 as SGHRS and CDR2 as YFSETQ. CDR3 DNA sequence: TGCGCCAGCATCGGACAGGGGGACACTGAAGCTTTCTTT. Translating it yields CASIGQGDTEAFF. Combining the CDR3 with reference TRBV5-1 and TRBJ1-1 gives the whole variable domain KAGVTQTPRYLIKTRGQQVTLSCSPISGHRSVSWYQQTPGQGLQFLFEYFSETQRNKGNFPGRFSGRQFSNSRSEMNVSTLELGDSALYLCASIGQGDTEAFFGQGTRLTVV.

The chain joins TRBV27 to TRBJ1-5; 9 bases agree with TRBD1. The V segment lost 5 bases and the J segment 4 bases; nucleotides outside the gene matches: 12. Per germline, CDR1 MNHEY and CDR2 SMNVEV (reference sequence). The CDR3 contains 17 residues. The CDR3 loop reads CASSPKGDRATNQPQHF. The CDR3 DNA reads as TGTGCCAGCAGTCCAAAGGGGGACAGGGCGACAAATCAGCCCCAGCATTTT.

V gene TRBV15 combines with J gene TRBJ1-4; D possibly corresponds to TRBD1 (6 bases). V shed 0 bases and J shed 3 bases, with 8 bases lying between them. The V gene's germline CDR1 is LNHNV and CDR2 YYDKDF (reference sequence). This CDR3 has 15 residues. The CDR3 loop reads CATSRDAGANEKLFF. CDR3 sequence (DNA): TGTGCCACCAGCAGAGATGCAGGGGCTAATGAAAAACTGTTTTTT.

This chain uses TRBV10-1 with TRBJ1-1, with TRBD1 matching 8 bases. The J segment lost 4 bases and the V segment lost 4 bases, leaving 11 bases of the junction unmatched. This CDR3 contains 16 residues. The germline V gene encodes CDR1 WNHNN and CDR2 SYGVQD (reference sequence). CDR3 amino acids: CASSGRTGSWSTEAFF. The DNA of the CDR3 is TGCGCCAGCAGTGGGAGGACAGGGTCATGGAGCACTGAAGCTTTCTTT.

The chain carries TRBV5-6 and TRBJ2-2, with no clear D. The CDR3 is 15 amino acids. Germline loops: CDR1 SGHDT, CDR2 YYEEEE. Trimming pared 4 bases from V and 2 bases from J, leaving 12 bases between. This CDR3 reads CASSPQALNTGELFF. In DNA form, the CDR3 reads TGTGCCAGCAGCCCCCAGGCTCTCAACACCGGGGAGCTGTTTTTT. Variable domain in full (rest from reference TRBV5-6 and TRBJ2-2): DAGVTQSPTHLIKTRGQQVTLRCSPKSGHDTVSWYQQALGQGPQFIFQYYEEEERQRGNFPDRFSGHQFPNYSSELNVNALLLGDSALYLCASSPQALNTGELFFGEGSRLTVL.

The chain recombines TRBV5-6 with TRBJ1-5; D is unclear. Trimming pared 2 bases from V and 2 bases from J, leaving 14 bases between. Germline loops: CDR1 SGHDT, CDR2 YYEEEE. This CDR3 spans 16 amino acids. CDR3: CASSFYLGSGNQPQHF. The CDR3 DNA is TGTGCCAGCAGCTTCTATCTAGGGAGTGGCAATCAGCCCCAGCATTTT.

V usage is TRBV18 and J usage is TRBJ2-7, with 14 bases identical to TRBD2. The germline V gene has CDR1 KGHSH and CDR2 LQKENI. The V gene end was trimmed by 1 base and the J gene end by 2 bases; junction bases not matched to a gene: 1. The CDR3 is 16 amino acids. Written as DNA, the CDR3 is TGTGCCAGCTCACCACTGGGACTAGCGGGGGCCTACGAGCAGTACTTC. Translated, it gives CASSPLGLAGAYEQYF.

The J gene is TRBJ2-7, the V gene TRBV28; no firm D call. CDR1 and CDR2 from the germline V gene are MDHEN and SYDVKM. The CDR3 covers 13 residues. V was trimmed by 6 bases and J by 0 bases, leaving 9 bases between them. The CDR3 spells CASSTAVSYEQYF. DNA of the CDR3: TGTGCCAGCAGCACGGCGGTCTCCTACGAGCAGTACTTC.

In nucleotides, the CDR3 is TGTGCCAGCAGCTTAGCCTGGGGGCCCAATCAGCCCCAGCATTTT. Its protein product is CASSLAWGPNQPQHF. The chain is built from TRBV11-2 and TRBJ1-5, with a possible D match to TRBD1 (6 bases). The CDR3 runs 15 residues. Trimming pared 1 base from V and 3 bases from J, leaving 10 bases between. Germline V lookup: CDR1 SGHAT, CDR2 FQNNGV.

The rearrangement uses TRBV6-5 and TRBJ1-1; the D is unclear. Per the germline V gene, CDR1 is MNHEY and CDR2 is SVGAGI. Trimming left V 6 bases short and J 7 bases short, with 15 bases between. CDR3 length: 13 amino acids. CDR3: CASRTPGASEAFF. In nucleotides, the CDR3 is TGTGCCAGCAGGACCCCCGGAGCGAGTGAAGCTTTCTTT.

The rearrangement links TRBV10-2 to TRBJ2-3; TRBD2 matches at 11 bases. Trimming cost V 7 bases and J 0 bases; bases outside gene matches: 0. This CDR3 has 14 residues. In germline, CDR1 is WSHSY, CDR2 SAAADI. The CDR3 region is CASTSGGSTDTQYF. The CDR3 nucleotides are TGCGCCAGCACTAGCGGGGGGAGCACAGATACGCAGTATTTT.

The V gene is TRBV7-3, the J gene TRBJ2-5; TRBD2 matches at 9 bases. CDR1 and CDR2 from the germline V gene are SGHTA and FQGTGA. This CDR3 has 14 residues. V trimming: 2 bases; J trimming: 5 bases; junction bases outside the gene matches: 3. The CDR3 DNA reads TGTGCCAGCAGCTTAGTAGCGGGAGATGAGACCCAGTACTTC. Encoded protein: CASSLVAGDETQYF.

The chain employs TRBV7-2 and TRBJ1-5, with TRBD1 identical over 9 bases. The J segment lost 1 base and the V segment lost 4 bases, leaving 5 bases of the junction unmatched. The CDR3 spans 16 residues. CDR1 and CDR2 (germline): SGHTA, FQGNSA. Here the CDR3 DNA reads TGTGCCAGCAGCTCCCGGACAGGGGAGAGCAATCAGCCCCAGCATTTT. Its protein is CASSSRTGESNQPQHF.

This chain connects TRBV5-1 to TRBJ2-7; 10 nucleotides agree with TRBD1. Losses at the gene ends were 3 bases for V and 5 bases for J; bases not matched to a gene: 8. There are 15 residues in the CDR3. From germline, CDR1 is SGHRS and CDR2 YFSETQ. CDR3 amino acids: CASSWGWDRGHEQYF. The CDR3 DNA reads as TGCGCCAGCAGCTGGGGCTGGGACAGGGGCCACGAGCAGTACTTC.

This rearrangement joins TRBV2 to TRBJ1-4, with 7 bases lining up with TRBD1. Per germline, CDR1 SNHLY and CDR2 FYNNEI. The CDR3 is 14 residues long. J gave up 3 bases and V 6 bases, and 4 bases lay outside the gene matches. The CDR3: CASSFQGANEKLFF. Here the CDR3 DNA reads TGTGCCAGCAGCTTCCAGGGGGCTAATGAAAAACTGTTTTTT. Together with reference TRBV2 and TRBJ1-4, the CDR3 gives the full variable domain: EPEVTQTPSHQVTQMGQEVILRCVPISNHLYFYWYRQILGQKVEFLVSFYNNEISEKSEIFDDQFSVERPDGSNFTLKIRSTKLEDSAMYFCASSFQGANEKLFFGSGTQLSVL.

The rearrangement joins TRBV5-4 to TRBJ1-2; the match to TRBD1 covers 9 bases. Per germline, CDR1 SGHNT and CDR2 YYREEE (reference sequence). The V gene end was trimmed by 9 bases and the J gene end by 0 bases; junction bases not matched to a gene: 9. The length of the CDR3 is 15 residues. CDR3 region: CATGTGPPSNYGYTF. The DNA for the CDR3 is TGTGCCACGGGGACAGGGCCTCCTTCTAACTATGGCTACACCTTC.

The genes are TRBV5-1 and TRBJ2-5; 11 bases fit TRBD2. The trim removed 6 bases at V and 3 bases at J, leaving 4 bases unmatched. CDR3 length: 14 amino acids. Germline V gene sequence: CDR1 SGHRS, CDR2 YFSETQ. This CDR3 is CASKNSGREETQYF. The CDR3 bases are TGCGCCAGCAAAAATAGCGGGAGGGAAGAGACCCAGTACTTC.

CDR3 in DNA: TGTGCCAGCTCACCCGGACAGGGACGGGGCACCGGGGAGCTGTTTTTT. Amino acid sequence: CASSPGQGRGTGELFF. This sequence joins TRBV18 and TRBJ2-2; TRBD1 matches 8 bases. The CDR3 runs 16 residues. After removal of 3 bases from V and 4 bases from J, the junction contained 7 bases not matched to a gene. Per germline, CDR1 KGHSH and CDR2 LQKENI. Variable domain in full (rest from reference TRBV18 and TRBJ2-2): NAGVMQNPRHLVRRRGQEARLRCSPMKGHSHVYWYRQLPEEGLKFMVYLQKENIIDESGMPKERFSAEFPKEGPSILRIQQVVRGDSAAYFCASSPGQGRGTGELFFGEGSRLTVL.